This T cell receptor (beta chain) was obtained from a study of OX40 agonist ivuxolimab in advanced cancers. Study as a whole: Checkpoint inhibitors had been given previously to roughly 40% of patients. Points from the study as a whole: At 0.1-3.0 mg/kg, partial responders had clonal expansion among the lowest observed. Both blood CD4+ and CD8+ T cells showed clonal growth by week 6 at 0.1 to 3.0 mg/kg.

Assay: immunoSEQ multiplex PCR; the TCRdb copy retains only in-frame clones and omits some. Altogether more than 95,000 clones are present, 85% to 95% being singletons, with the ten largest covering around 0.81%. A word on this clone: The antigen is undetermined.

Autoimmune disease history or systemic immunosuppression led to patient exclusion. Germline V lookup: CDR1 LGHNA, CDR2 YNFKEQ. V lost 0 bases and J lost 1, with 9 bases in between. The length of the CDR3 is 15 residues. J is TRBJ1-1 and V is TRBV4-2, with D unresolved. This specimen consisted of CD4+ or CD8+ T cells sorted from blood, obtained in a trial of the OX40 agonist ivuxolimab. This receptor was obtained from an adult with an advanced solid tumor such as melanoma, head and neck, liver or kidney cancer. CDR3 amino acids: CASSQENSENTEAFF. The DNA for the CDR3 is TGTGCCAGCAGCCAAGAGAACAGCGAGAACACTGAAGCTTTCTTT.